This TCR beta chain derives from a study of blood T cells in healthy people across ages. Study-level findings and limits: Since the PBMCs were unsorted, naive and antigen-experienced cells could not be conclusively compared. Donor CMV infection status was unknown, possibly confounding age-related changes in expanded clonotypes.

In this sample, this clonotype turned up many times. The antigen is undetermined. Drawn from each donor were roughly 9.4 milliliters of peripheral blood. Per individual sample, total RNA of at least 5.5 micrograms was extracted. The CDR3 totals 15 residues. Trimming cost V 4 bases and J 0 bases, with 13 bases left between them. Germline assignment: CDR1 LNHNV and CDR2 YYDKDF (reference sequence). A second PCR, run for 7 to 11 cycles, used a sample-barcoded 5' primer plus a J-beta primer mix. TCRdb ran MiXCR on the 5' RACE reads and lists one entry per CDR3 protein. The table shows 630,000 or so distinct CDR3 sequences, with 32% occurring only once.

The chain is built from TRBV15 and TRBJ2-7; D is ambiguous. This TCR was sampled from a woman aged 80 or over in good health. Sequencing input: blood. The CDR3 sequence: CATSKSRLYSYEQYF. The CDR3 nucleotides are TGTGCCACCAGCAAATCCCGGCTTTACTCCTACGAGCAGTACTTC.